This section outlines one T cell receptor beta chain sequence together with its context. Measured with immunoSEQ multiplex PCR; TCRdb has only the in-frame clones, and not every one. The data hold 140,000 to 150,000 clones, with 85% to 90% observed a single time. This record comes from a study of blood T cell repertoires in COVID-19. Study background: Nucleic acid was either cDNA or gDNA, and it came from T cells, B-cell-depleted T cells, or PBMCs.

Germline CDR1 SGHTA, CDR2 FQGTGA. Trimming cost V 4 bases and J 5 bases; bases outside gene matches: 2. This CDR3 has 15 amino acids. This sequence joins TRBV7-3 and TRBJ2-1, with TRBD2 matching over 13 bases. Sequenced input: peripheral blood. This sequence originates from a human donor in a cohort sampled during active COVID-19. The CDR3 is CASSSGLAGNNEQFF. The CDR3 coding sequence is TGTGCCAGCAGCTCGGGACTAGCGGGGAACAATGAGCAGTTCTTC.